This T cell receptor beta chain was identified during a study of spatial heterogeneity in lung cancer. Overall study: More beta-chain than alpha-chain sequences were consistently detected. There were, on average, more than ten raw-read appearances for each unique TCR and UMI combination. Study outcomes and limitations: The number of expanded tumor alpha and beta chains correlated with mutation number.

Germline CDR1 reads LGHNA; CDR2 reads YNFKEQ. The CDR3 is 14 amino acids. By frequency in the sample, this clonotype is medium-sized. Its matching antigen is unknown. Mismatch with germline at one junction end may stem from a read error. Stated time point: sample taken at primary tumor resection. A total of around 67 untreated early-stage non-small cell lung cancer patients served as donors. Without sorting, whole RNA was sequenced from tumor, nontumor lung or frozen PBMC. TCRdb independently ran MiXCR on the 5' RACE reads; one entry per CDR3 protein. The sample shows thousands of distinct CDR3 sequences, over 4% of them seen only once.

The chain joins TRBV4-2 to TRBJ1-1, with D hard to call. This TCR derives from a female donor with early-stage non-small cell lung cancer. This specimen was lung tumor tissue, taken at surgery. The CDR3 DNA reads TGTGCCAGCAGGCAAGGGTTAATGAACACTGAAGCTTTCTTT. Residues: CASRQGLMNTEAFF.